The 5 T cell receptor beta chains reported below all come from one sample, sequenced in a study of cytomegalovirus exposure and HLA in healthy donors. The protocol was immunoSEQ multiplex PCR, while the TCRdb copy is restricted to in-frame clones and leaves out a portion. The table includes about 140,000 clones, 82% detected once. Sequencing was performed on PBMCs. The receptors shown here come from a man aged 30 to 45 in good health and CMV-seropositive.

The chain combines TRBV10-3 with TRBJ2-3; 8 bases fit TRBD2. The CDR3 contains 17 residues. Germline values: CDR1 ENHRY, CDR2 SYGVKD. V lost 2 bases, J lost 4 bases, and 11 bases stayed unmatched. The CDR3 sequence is CAISEVKGGGTSDTQYF. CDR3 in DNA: TGTGCCATCAGTGAGGTGAAAGGCGGGGGGACGTCAGATACGCAGTATTTT.

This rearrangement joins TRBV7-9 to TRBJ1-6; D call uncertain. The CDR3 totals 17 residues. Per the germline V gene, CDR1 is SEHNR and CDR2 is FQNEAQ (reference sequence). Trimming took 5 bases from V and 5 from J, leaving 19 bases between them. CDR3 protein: CASSGEADRRNNSPLHF. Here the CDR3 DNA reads TGTGCCAGCAGCGGAGAAGCAGACCGACGAAATAATTCACCCCTCCACTTT.

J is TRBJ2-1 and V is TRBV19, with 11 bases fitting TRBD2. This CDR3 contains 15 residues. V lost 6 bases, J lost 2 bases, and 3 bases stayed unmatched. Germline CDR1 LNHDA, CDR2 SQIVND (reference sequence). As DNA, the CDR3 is TGTGCCAGTAGCCGACTAGCGGGAACCTACAATGAGCAGTTCTTC. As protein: CASSRLAGTYNEQFF.

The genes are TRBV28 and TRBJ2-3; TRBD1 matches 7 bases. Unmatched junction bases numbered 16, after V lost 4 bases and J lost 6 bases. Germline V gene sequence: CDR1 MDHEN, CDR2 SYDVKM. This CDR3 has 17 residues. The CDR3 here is CASSSLKGTARVDTQYF. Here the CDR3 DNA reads TGTGCCAGCAGTTCCCTCAAAGGGACAGCAAGAGTGGATACGCAGTATTTT.

The CDR3 reads CASSLAPGEETQYF. DNA of the CDR3: TGTGCCAGCAGCTTAGCGCCGGGGGAAGAGACCCAGTACTTC. This chain uses TRBV7-6 with TRBJ2-5; D is possibly TRBD2 (6 bases). CDR3 length: 14 residues. The germline CDR1 and CDR2 sequences are SGHVS and FNYEAQ. V lost 0 bases and J 3 bases, leaving 8 bases between the germline ends.